Following are 27 T cell receptor beta chains from one sample sequenced in a study of blood T cell repertoires in COVID-19. Method: immunoSEQ multiplex PCR; TCRdb's copy keeps in-frame clones and lacks some. The sample lists just over 650,000 clones; over 80% were seen once. The sample consisted of peripheral blood. The receptors shown here come from a woman in her late teens or twenties with acute or convalescent COVID-19.

V usage is TRBV15 and J usage is TRBJ2-7, with TRBD1 matching 11 bases. CDR1 LNHNV and CDR2 YYDKDF come from the germline V gene (reference sequence). The trim removed 9 bases at V and 3 bases at J, leaving 4 bases unmatched. CDR3 size: 13 residues. This chain's CDR3 is CATGQGVHYEQYF. The CDR3 nucleotides read TGTGCCACGGGACAGGGGGTACACTACGAGCAGTACTTC.

This chain uses TRBV25-1 with TRBJ1-5; D gene unclear. V lost 2 bases and J 6 bases, leaving 5 bases between the germline ends. The CDR3 runs to 12 residues. Germline V CDR1 and CDR2: MGHDK, SYGVNS. CDR3 loop: CASSENLQPQHF. CDR3 coding DNA: TGTGCCAGCAGTGAAAATCTTCAGCCCCAGCATTTT.

The CDR3 spells CASSPEAAESYGYTF. The CDR3 nucleotides are TGTGCCAGCAGCCCAGAGGCGGCAGAATCATATGGCTACACCTTC. V and J are TRBV3-1 (or the pseudogene TRBV3-2) and TRBJ1-2; D remains unclear. CDR3 length: 15 amino acids. Germline V gene sequence: CDR1 LGHDT, CDR2 YNNKEL (reference sequence). Trimming shortened V by 4 bases and J by 5 bases, and 17 bases separated the two germline ends.

The chain has TRBV7-8 and TRBJ1-6; D remains ambiguous. Germline lookup yields CDR1 SGHVS and CDR2 FQNEAQ. Between the trimmed V and J ends, which lost 1 base and 6 bases, there was a span of 13 bases. This CDR3 has 16 residues. The CDR3 reads CASSLGGLRGNSPLHF. The CDR3 bases are TGTGCCAGCAGCTTAGGTGGGCTTCGGGGTAATTCACCCCTCCACTTT.

This chain links TRBV5-1 with TRBJ2-1, with TRBD2 identical over 13 bases. Germline values: CDR1 SGHRS, CDR2 YFSETQ. The V and J ends lost 4 bases and 7 bases, in that order; junction bases with no gene match: 5. The CDR3 is 15 amino acids. CDR3 protein: CASSEGLAGRNEQFF. CDR3 DNA: TGCGCCAGCAGCGAGGGACTAGCGGGACGGAATGAGCAGTTCTTC.

V gene TRBV5-1 combines with J gene TRBJ2-7; D ambiguous. The CDR3 covers 14 residues. Between the trimmed V and J ends, which lost 0 bases and 6 bases, there was a span of 13 bases. Per the germline V gene, CDR1 is SGHRS and CDR2 is YFSETQ. In nucleotides, the CDR3 is TGCGCCAGCAGCTTGGTGCGGCAGTCGATCGAGCAGTACTTC. The encoded protein is CASSLVRQSIEQYF.

The chain uses TRBV21-1 and TRBJ1-3; the table's D call, TRBD1, was not checked against the DNA. TRBV21-1 is listed as a pseudogene. The CDR3 runs 16 residues. CDR3 bases: TGTGCCAGCAGCAAAGCCCCAGGGAATAACGGAAACACCATATATTTT. It yields the protein CASSKAPGNNGNTIYF.

The chain has TRBV5-1 and TRBJ2-1; D not resolved. This CDR3 has 12 residues. Per germline, CDR1 SGHRS and CDR2 YFSETQ. Deletions cut 2 bases from V and 6 bases from J, with 6 bases between. The CDR3 region has the DNA TGCGCCAGCAGCTTAGTGCGCAATGAGCAGTTCTTC. This encodes CASSLVRNEQFF.

The chain is built from TRBV7-9 and TRBJ1-2, with unresolved D. There are 14 residues in the CDR3. V lost 2 bases, J lost 1 base, and 8 bases lay in between. CDR1 SEHNR and CDR2 FQNEAQ come from the germline V gene (reference sequence). The CDR3 here is CASSLREINYGYTF. DNA of the CDR3: TGTGCCAGCAGCTTACGGGAAATTAACTATGGCTACACCTTC.

The gene calls are TRBV24-1 and TRBJ1-1; D call uncertain. Looked up from germline, CDR1 is KGHDR and CDR2 is SFDVKD. The CDR3 runs 13 residues. The V gene lost 12 bases and the J gene lost 0 bases, with 13 bases spanning the gap. CDR3 sequence: CAALLGVNTEAFF. Written as DNA, the CDR3 is TGTGCCGCGCTCTTAGGAGTGAACACTGAAGCTTTCTTT.

This chain joins TRBV3-1 (or the pseudogene TRBV3-2) and TRBJ1-5; no definite D call. The CDR3 contains 13 residues. Trimming pared 4 bases from V and 6 bases from J, leaving 10 bases between. Germline CDR1 LGHDT, CDR2 YNNKEL (reference sequence). The CDR3 coding sequence is TGTGCCAGCAGCCTCAGTGCAGGTCAGCCCCAGCATTTT. It translates to CASSLSAGQPQHF.

This clone has a single count. The chain is built from TRBV27 and TRBJ2-3, with 11 nucleotides matching TRBD2. CDR1 MNHEY and CDR2 SMNVEV come from the germline V gene (reference sequence). The CDR3 spans 15 residues. With V trimmed by 5 bases and J by 3 bases, 4 bases remained unmatched. CDR3 amino acids: CASSPLAGGTDTQYF. CDR3 in DNA: TGTGCCAGCAGTCCCCTAGCGGGGGGAACAGATACGCAGTATTTT.

In its sample, this clone was seen once. The rearrangement joins TRBV5-5 to TRBJ1-1; no firm D call. V lost 2 bases to trimming and J lost 4 bases, with 9 bases between them. Germline V lookup: CDR1 SGHKS, CDR2 YYEKEE (reference sequence). CDR3 length: 13 residues. CDR3 sequence (DNA): TGTGCCAGCAGCTTCGCGGCTGGCACTGAAGCTTTCTTT. Its protein product is CASSFAAGTEAFF.

The rearrangement uses TRBV7-2 and TRBJ1-4; TRBD1 matches 10 bases. J gave up 6 bases and V 5 bases, and 3 bases lay outside the gene matches. CDR1 is SGHTA, CDR2 FQGNSA, per germline. This CDR3 region has 14 residues. For the CDR3, the DNA is TGTGCCAGCAGCCTGGACAGGGGGTATGAAAAACTGTTTTTT. Protein: CASSLDRGYEKLFF.

As to this clone: Within the sample, other DNA sequences also encode this same CDR3. The V and J genes are TRBV5-1 and TRBJ2-7, with TRBD2 identical over 10 bases. Trimming removed 4 bases from V and 2 bases from J; junction bases left unmatched: 3. CDR1 is SGHRS, CDR2 YFSETQ, per germline. The CDR3 is 14 residues long. CDR3 protein: CASSLTSGAYEQYF. The CDR3 DNA reads TGCGCCAGCAGCCTCACTAGCGGGGCCTACGAGCAGTACTTC.

This clone was seen once. The chain carries TRBV27 and TRBJ2-3, with D possibly being TRBD2 (6 bases). Between the trimmed V and J ends, which lost 0 bases and 3 bases, there was a span of 16 bases. The CDR3 covers 17 residues. Germline V gene lookup returns CDR1 MNHEY and CDR2 SMNVEV (reference sequence). The CDR3 nucleotides are TGTGCCAGCAGTTTATCGTGGGGGGAGGTTTTAACAGATACGCAGTATTTT. Translation: CASSLSWGEVLTDTQYF.

This clone appeared a few times. Other nucleotide sequences in the sample specify the same CDR3. The chain couples TRBV29-1 to TRBJ1-3, with a possible D match to TRBD1 (5 bases). Between the trimmed V and J ends, which lost 1 base and 3 bases, there was a span of 7 bases. Germline lookup yields CDR1 SQVTM and CDR2 ANQGSEA. The CDR3 runs to 13 residues. In nucleotides, the CDR3 is TGCAGCGTTGAAGCAGGGCTTGGAAACACCATATATTTT. Protein product: CSVEAGLGNTIYF.

This clone was recorded once. This chain links TRBV21-1 with TRBJ1-6; TRBD1 reflects the table's D call only, with no check against the DNA. TRBV21-1 is a documented pseudogene. CDR3 length: 18 amino acids. The DNA for the CDR3 is TGTGCCAGCAGCAAGACCCCAGGGAATAGGGCCTATAATTCACCCCTCCACTTT. The encoded protein is CASSKTPGNRAYNSPLHF.

The chain employs TRBV29-1 and TRBJ2-6; tentative D call: TRBD2 (7 bases). The V and J ends lost 6 bases and 4 bases respectively, with 19 bases between them. Germline CDR1 SQVTM, CDR2 ANQGSEA. The CDR3 loop spans 16 amino acids. This CDR3 reads CSVMGGAPAGANVLTF. CDR3 sequence (DNA): TGCAGCGTCATGGGGGGGGCGCCGGCCGGGGCCAACGTCCTGACTTTC.

V and J are TRBV2 and TRBJ1-3; the match to TRBD1 covers 7 bases. The CDR3 covers 13 residues. V lost 6 bases, J lost 4 bases, and 3 bases stayed unmatched. Looked up from germline, CDR1 is SNHLY and CDR2 is FYNNEI. CDR3 protein: CASRPGQGNTIYF. CDR3 in DNA: TGTGCCAGCAGGCCGGGACAGGGAAACACCATATATTTT.

This rearrangement joins TRBV9 to TRBJ1-2, with D possibly TRBD1 on 5 matching bases. Germline values: CDR1 SGDLS, CDR2 YYNGEE. The CDR3 is 13 amino acids. Trimming stripped 4 bases from V and 4 bases from J, with 11 bases between. The CDR3 nucleotides read TGTGCCAGCAGCTCGCTAGGGGCCTATGGCTACACCTTC. The encoded protein is CASSSLGAYGYTF.

This clone is a singleton in its sample. The chain recombines TRBV2 with TRBJ1-2, with 7 bases aligning to TRBD1. Germline-derived CDR1 and CDR2 are SNHLY and FYNNEI. CDR3 length: 15 amino acids. V dropped 4 bases and J dropped 4; count of bases not matched to a gene: 9. The CDR3 here is CASSASGTDFYGYTF. Written as DNA, the CDR3 is TGTGCCAGCAGTGCATCCGGGACAGACTTCTATGGCTACACCTTC.

The rearrangement links TRBV4-2 to TRBJ1-1, with TRBD1 identical over 7 bases. The CDR3 has 18 amino acids. The junction had 14 bases not matched to a gene; V was cut back by 4 bases and J by 0 bases. CDR1 is LGHNA and CDR2 is YNFKEQ in the germline V gene. DNA of the CDR3: TGTGCCAGCAGCCGAGGCGCCTCACAGGGGATATTGAACACTGAAGCTTTCTTT. Its protein is CASSRGASQGILNTEAFF.

This clone was found once. The CDR3 region has the DNA TGTGCCAGCAGCTTAGACCACACCCAACCCGTCTATGGCTACACCTTC. It codes for CASSLDHTQPVYGYTF. The gene calls are TRBV7-9 and TRBJ1-2; D is undetermined. Germline values: CDR1 SEHNR, CDR2 FQNEAQ (reference sequence). V was pared by 1 base and J by 4 bases, with 16 bases between. CDR3 length: 16 residues.

The CDR3 nucleotides read TGTGCCAGCAGCGTAGGGGAGGGGGACCAGCCCCAGCATTTT. The encoded protein is CASSVGEGDQPQHF. The gene calls are TRBV9 and TRBJ1-5; weak D call: TRBD1 (6 bases). Trimming removed 0 bases from V and 7 bases from J, with 11 bases in between. The CDR3 covers 14 residues. Germline CDR1 SGDLS, CDR2 YYNGEE.

This sequence joins TRBV5-1 and TRBJ1-1; D is ambiguous. This CDR3 contains 16 residues. The V gene lost 2 bases and the J gene lost 0 bases, with 14 bases spanning the gap. Germline assignment: CDR1 SGHRS and CDR2 YFSETQ. The DNA for the CDR3 is TGCGCCAGCAGCTTCCGAAGCCAAACGATGAACACTGAAGCTTTCTTT. As protein: CASSFRSQTMNTEAFF.

The V gene is TRBV10-3, the J gene TRBJ2-2; D gene unclear. Looked up from germline, CDR1 is ENHRY and CDR2 is SYGVKD. Between the trimmed V and J ends, which lost 7 bases and 0 bases, there was a span of 6 bases. The CDR3 is 13 residues long. The CDR3 DNA follows: TGTGCCATCACAGTCCCGAACACCGGGGAGCTGTTTTTT. Encoded protein: CAITVPNTGELFF.